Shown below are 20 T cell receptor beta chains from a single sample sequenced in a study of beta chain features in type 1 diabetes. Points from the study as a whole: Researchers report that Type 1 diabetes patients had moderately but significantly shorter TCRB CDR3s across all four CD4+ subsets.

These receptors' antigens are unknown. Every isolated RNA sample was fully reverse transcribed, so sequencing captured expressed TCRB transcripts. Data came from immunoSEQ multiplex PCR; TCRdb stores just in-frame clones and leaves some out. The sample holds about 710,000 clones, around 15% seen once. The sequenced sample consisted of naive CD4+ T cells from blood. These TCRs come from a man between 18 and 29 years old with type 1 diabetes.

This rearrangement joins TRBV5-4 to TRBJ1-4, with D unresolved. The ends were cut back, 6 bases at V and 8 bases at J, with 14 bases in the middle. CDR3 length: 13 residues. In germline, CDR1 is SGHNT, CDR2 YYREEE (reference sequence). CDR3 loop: CASTIPGGEKLFF. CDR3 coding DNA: TGTGCCAGCACCATACCTGGAGGGGAAAAACTGTTTTTT.

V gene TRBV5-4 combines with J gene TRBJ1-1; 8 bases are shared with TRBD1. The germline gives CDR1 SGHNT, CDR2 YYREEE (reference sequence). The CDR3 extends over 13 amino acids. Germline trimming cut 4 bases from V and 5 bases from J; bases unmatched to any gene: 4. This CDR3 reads CASSKDRETEAFF. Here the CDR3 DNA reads TGTGCCAGCAGCAAGGACAGGGAGACTGAAGCTTTCTTT.

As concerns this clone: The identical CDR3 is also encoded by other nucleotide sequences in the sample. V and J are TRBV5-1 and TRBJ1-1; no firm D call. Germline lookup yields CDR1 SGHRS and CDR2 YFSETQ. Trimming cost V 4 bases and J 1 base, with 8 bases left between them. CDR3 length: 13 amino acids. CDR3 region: CASSIDPNTEAFF. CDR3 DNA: TGCGCCAGCAGCATTGACCCGAACACTGAAGCTTTCTTT.

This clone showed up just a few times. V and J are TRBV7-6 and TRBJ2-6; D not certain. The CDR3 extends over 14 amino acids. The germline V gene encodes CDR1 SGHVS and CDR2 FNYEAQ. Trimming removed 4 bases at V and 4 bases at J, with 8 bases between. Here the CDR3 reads CASSYTTGANVLTF. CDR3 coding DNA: TGTGCCAGCAGCTACACAACAGGGGCCAACGTCCTGACTTTC.

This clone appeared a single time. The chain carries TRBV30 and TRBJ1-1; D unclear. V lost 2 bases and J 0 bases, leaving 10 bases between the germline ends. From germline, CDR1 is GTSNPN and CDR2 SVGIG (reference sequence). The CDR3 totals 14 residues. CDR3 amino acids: CAWSTPPMNTEAFF. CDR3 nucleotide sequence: TGTGCCTGGAGTACACCTCCCATGAACACTGAAGCTTTCTTT.

DNA of the CDR3: TGTGCCAGCAGTGCGGCGGGACGAGAGACCCAGTACTTC. It translates to CASSAAGRETQYF. The chain joins TRBV2 to TRBJ2-5, with D perhaps TRBD2 (6 bases). Deletions cut 4 bases from V and 4 bases from J, with 10 bases between. Germline loops: CDR1 SNHLY, CDR2 FYNNEI. The CDR3 length is 13 residues.

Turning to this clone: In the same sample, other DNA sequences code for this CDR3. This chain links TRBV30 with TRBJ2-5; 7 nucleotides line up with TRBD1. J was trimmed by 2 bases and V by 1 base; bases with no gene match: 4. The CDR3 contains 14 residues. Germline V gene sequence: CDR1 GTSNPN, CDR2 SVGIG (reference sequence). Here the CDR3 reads CAWSARGRQETQYF. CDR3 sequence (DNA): TGTGCCTGGAGTGCGAGGGGGCGGCAAGAGACCCAGTACTTC.

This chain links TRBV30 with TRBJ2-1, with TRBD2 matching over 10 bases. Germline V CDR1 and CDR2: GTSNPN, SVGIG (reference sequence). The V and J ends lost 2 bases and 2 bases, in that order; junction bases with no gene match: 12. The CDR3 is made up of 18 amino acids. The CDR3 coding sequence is TGTGCCTGGAGTCATACTAGCGGGATTAAGGGAACCTACAATGAGCAGTTCTTC. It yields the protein CAWSHTSGIKGTYNEQFF.

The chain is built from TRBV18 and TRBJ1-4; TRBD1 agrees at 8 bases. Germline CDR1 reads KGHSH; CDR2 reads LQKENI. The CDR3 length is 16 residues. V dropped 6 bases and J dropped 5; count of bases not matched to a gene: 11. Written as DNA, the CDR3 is TGTGCCAGCTCTCCCTTCTTCGGGACAGGCAATGAAAAACTGTTTTTT. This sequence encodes CASSPFFGTGNEKLFF.

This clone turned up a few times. The chain's CDR3 is CSARDISTDTQYF. As DNA, the CDR3 is TGCAGCGCGAGGGACATTTCCACAGATACGCAGTATTTT. The chain uses TRBV29-1 and TRBJ2-3, with a weak D call TRBD1 (6 bases). The CDR3 sequence is 13 residues long. Germline CDR1 and CDR2: SQVTM and ANQGSEA. Trimming removed 7 bases from V and 2 bases from J, with 13 bases in between.

For the CDR3, the DNA is TGCAGCGTTGCCGGGAAGGGTAATGAGCAGTTCTTC. It encodes CSVAGKGNEQFF. This rearrangement joins TRBV29-1 to TRBJ2-1; maybe TRBD2 (5 bases). Trimming shortened V by 4 bases and J by 7 bases, and 11 bases separated the two germline ends. CDR3 length: 12 residues. From germline, CDR1 is SQVTM and CDR2 ANQGSEA.

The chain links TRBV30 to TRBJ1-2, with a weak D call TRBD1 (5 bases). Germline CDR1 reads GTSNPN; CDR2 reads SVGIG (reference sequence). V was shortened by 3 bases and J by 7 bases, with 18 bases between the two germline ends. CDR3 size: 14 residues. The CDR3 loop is CAWRVMVLGTGYTF. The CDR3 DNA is TGTGCCTGGAGGGTGATGGTTTTGGGGACTGGCTACACCTTC.

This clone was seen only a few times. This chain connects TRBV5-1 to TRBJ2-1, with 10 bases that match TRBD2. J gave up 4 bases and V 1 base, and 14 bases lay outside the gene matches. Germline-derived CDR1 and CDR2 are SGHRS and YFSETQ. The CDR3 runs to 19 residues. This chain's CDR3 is CASSLYVGGAGGPYNEQFF. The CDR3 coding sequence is TGCGCCAGCAGCTTGTATGTTGGTGGAGCGGGAGGGCCGTACAATGAGCAGTTCTTC.

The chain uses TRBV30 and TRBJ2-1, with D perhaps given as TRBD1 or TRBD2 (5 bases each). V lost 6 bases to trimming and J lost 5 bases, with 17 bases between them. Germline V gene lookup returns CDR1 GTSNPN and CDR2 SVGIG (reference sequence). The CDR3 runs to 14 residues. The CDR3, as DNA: TGTGCCTGTAAAACAGGAGGCTCTAACAATGAGCAGTTCTTC. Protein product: CACKTGGSNNEQFF.

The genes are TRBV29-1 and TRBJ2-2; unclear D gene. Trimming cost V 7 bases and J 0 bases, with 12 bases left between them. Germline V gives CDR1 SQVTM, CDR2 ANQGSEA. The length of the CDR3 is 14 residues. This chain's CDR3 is CSAPGSSNTGELFF. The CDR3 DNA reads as TGCAGCGCCCCGGGTAGCTCGAACACCGGGGAGCTGTTTTTT.

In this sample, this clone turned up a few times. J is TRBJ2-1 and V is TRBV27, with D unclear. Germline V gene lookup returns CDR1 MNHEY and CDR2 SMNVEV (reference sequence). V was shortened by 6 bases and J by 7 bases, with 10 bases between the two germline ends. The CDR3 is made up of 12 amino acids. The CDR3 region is CASSQASNEQFF. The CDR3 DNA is TGTGCCAGCAGCCAAGCGTCGAATGAGCAGTTCTTC.

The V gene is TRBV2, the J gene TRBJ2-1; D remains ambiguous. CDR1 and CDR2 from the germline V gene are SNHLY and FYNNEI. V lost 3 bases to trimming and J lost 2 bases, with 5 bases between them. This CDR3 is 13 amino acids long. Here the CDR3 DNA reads TGTGCCAGCAGTGATGACCCCTACAATGAGCAGTTCTTC. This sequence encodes CASSDDPYNEQFF.

The CDR3 DNA follows: TGCAGCGTTAAAGCTAGCGGGGGAGCCAGCTCCTACAATGAGCAGTTCTTC. As protein: CSVKASGGASSYNEQFF. V gene TRBV29-1 combines with J gene TRBJ2-1; 10 bases align to TRBD2. This CDR3 is 17 amino acids long. After removal of 5 bases from V and 0 bases from J, the junction contained 10 bases not matched to a gene. The germline V gene has CDR1 SQVTM and CDR2 ANQGSEA.

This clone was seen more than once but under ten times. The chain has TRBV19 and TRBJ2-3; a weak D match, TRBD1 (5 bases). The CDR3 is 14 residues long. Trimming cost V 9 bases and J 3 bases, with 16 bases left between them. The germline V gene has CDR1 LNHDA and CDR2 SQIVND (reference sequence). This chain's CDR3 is CASKQFPGTDTQYF. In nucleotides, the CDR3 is TGTGCCAGCAAGCAGTTCCCAGGGACAGATACGCAGTATTTT.

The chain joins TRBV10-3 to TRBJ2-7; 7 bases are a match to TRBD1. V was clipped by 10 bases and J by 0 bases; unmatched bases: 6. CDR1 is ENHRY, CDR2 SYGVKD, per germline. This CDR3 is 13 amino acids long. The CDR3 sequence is CANGRDSSYEQYF. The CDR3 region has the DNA TGTGCCAACGGCCGGGACAGCTCCTACGAGCAGTACTTC.